This T cell receptor (beta chain) was captured by sequencing in a study of CD8+ T cells in alopecia areata. Overall study context: Twice daily, treated patients received 5 to 10 mg of oral tofacitinib.

Alopecia areata patients provided lesional scalp punch biopsies and peripheral blood. This clone has more than one count but fewer than ten. The V end was cut by 10 bases, the J end by 4 bases, with 14 bases between. The CDR3 sequence is 13 residues long. CDR1 and CDR2 (germline): MDHEN, SYDVKM. Extraction of RNA preceded its reverse transcription into cDNA, which served as the sequencing template. Method: immunoSEQ multiplex PCR; TCRdb's copy keeps in-frame clones and lacks some. The sample includes about 130,000 clones, 45% to 60% of them seen just once. The source was CD4+ T cells sorted from blood, collected at week 0. The TCR originated in a human donor with alopecia areata. The chain couples TRBV28 to TRBJ2-1; D might be TRBD1 or TRBD2, each matching 7 bases. The DNA for the CDR3 is TGTGCCATGGGGGGGACAGTTTACAATGAGCAGTTCTTC. As protein: CAMGGTVYNEQFF.